The rows below give T cell receptor beta chains drawn from one sample of a study of blood T cell repertoires in COVID-19. Generated by immunoSEQ multiplex PCR, the TCRdb table keeps only in-frame clones and is missing some. The sample gives about 73,000 clones, 70% to 80% of which show up once; under 2.5% is in the top ten. The sample comprised peripheral blood. These receptors were obtained from a man in his sixties or seventies with COVID-19, enrolled during active disease. The CDR3 runs from the conserved cysteine through the conserved F or W. D genes are given only for firm matches. Clone size is stated in some rows and not others, as once, few, many or a class when expanded.

TRBJ2-1 TRBV27 . 14 . CASLPTGTYNEQFF TGTGCCAGCCTTCCGACGGGGACCTACAATGAGCAGTTCTTC
TRBJ2-7 TRBV28 . 15 . CASSPMRGLVDEQYF TGTGCCAGCAGCCCTATGCGGGGTCTAGTAGACGAGCAGTACTTC
TRBJ1-5 TRBV30 TRBD1 14 . CAWSGGQASQPQHF TGTGCCTGGAGTGGGGGACAGGCAAGTCAGCCCCAGCATTTT
TRBJ2-1 TRBV9 TRBD2 15 . CASSLGGRSYNEQFF TGTGCCAGCAGCCTCGGGGGGAGGTCCTACAATGAGCAGTTCTTC
TRBJ2-2 TRBV29-1 TRBD2 16 . CSARGGVSLNTGELFF TGCAGCGCCCGGGGGGGGGTTTCCCTAAACACCGGGGAGCTGTTTTTT
TRBJ1-2 TRBV19 TRBD1 15 once CASSIGGGKNYGYTF TGTGCCAGTAGTATAGGAGGGGGCAAGAACTATGGCTACACCTTC
TRBJ1-6 TRBV6-5 . 13 . CASSNSYNSPLHF TGTGCCAGCAGTAACAGCTATAATTCACCCCTCCACTTT
TRBJ2-7 TRBV10-3 . 15 . CAISESQGGAYEQYF TGTGCCATCAGTGAGTCCCAAGGAGGGGCCTACGAGCAGTACTTC
TRBJ2-5 TRBV7-8 TRBD2 16 . CASSPTEAGVRETQYF TGTGCCAGCAGCCCCACGGAAGCGGGAGTTAGGGAGACCCAGTACTTC
TRBJ2-7 TRBV3-1/TRBV3-2 TRBD2 16 once CASSQDPAGENYEQYF TGTGCCAGCAGCCAAGATCCGGCGGGAGAGAATTACGAGCAGTACTTC
TRBJ2-3 TRBV4-2 . 17 . CASSPRAGDGRGDTQYF TGTGCCAGCAGCCCAAGAGCCGGAGACGGGAGAGGAGATACGCAGTATTTT
TRBJ2-5 TRBV7-9 . 16 few CASSLRSGTVQETQYF TGTGCCAGCAGCTTAAGGTCTGGGACTGTACAAGAGACCCAGTACTTC
TRBJ2-7 TRBV5-1 TRBD1 14 . CASSQGQGSYEQYF TGCGCCAGCAGCCAAGGACAGGGTTCCTACGAGCAGTACTTC
TRBJ2-7 TRBV6-2/TRBV6-3 TRBD2 14 . CASSYSSGRNEQYF TGTGCCAGCAGTTACTCTAGCGGGAGGAACGAGCAGTACTTC
TRBJ1-2 TRBV5-6 TRBD1 13 many CASSQTGVDGYTF TGTGCCAGCAGCCAGACAGGGGTTGATGGCTACACCTTC
TRBJ2-7 TRBV19 . 14 . CASSPNRVSYEQYF TGTGCCAGTAGTCCGAACAGGGTTTCCTACGAGCAGTACTTC
TRBJ1-1 TRBV18 . 14 . CASSPTPVNTEAFF TGTGCCAGCTCACCGACACCTGTGAACACTGAAGCTTTCTTT
TRBJ2-6 TRBV11-2 TRBD1 15 . CASSNQGAGANVLTF TGTGCCAGCAGCAACCAGGGGGCGGGGGCCAACGTCCTGACTTTC
TRBJ1-2 TRBV29-1 . 11 few CSVGADYGYTF TGCAGCGTAGGGGCAGACTATGGCTACACCTTC
TRBJ2-2 TRBV5-8 TRBD1 17 . CASSSWTGRKNTGELFF TGTGCCAGCAGCTCCTGGACAGGGAGGAAGAACACCGGGGAGCTGTTTTTT
TRBJ1-4 TRBV3-1/TRBV3-2 TRBD1 15 . CASSLSGTGGEKLFF TGTGCCAGCAGCCTATCCGGGACAGGGGGAGAGAAACTGTTTTTT
TRBJ2-1 TRBV4-2 . 14 . CASSQDQQDNEQFF TGTGCCAGCAGCCAAGATCAACAGGACAATGAGCAGTTCTTC
TRBJ2-7 TRBV11-2 . 12 . CASSHPRHEQYF TGTGCCAGCAGCCACCCGCGGCACGAGCAGTACTTC
TRBJ2-7 TRBV11-1 TRBD2 15 . CASSLTGTGGWEQYF TGTGCCAGCAGCTTAACGGGCACGGGAGGATGGGAGCAGTACTTC
TRBJ1-1 TRBV6-6 . 13 . CASFTGLNTEAFF TGTGCCAGCTTTACAGGGTTGAACACTGAAGCTTTCTTT
TRBJ1-2 TRBV11-2 . 15 . CASSSWDTFRDGYTF TGTGCCAGCAGCTCCTGGGACACCTTCCGGGATGGCTACACCTTC
TRBJ2-7 TRBV7-9 TRBD1 16 . CASIRIDTGGTGEQYF TGTGCCAGCATCAGAATCGATACCGGAGGGACAGGCGAGCAGTACTTC
TRBJ1-2 TRBV6-5 . 14 . CASSIRGFGYGYTF TGTGCCAGCAGTATCAGGGGCTTTGGCTATGGCTACACCTTC
TRBJ2-1 TRBV18 TRBD2 16 . CASSFSGSSSYNEQFF TGTGCCAGCTCATTTAGCGGGAGCTCTTCCTACAATGAGCAGTTCTTC
TRBJ2-2 TRBV19 . 14 . CASNNGGVGGELFF TGTGCCAGTAACAACGGAGGGGTGGGCGGGGAGCTGTTTTTT
TRBJ2-7 TRBV7-2 . 14 . CASSLGRAPYEQYF TGTGCCAGCAGCTTAGGGAGGGCACCCTACGAGCAGTACTTC
TRBJ1-5 TRBV7-3 . 13 . CASSRDTNQPQHF TGTGCCAGCAGCCGGGACACTAATCAGCCCCAGCATTTT
TRBJ2-1 TRBV28 TRBD2 16 few CASSLLGTSGYNEQFF TGTGCCAGCAGTTTATTGGGGACTAGCGGTTACAATGAGCAGTTCTTC
TRBJ2-2 TRBV4-2 TRBD2 13 once CASSRREGGELFF TGTGCCAGCAGCCGTCGGGAGGGCGGGGAGCTGTTTTTT
TRBJ2-7 TRBV6-1 . 13 . CASSATGSYEQYF TGTGCCAGCAGTGCCACCGGCTCCTACGAGCAGTACTTC
TRBJ1-1 TRBV3-1/TRBV3-2 TRBD1 15 . CASSPATGLGTEAFF TGTGCCAGCAGCCCCGCGACAGGGCTAGGCACTGAAGCTTTCTTT
TRBJ1-1 TRBV30 TRBD1 13 . CAWSTGVHTEAFF TGTGCCTGGAGTACAGGGGTCCATACTGAAGCTTTCTTT
TRBJ1-5 TRBV5-6 TRBD1 14 many CASSRTGPNQPQHF TGTGCCAGCAGCCGGACAGGCCCCAATCAGCCCCAGCATTTT
TRBJ1-2 TRBV7-9 . 16 . CASSLAQADILYGYTF TGTGCCAGCAGCTTAGCGCAGGCCGATATCCTCTATGGCTACACCTTC
TRBJ1-4 TRBV6-5 . 15 . CASRQAGRSSEKLFF TGTGCCAGCCGCCAGGCAGGCAGATCGAGTGAAAAACTGTTTTTT
TRBJ1-6 TRBV27 TRBD1 15 . CASSFGDRANSPLHF TGTGCCAGCAGTTTCGGGGACAGAGCTAATTCACCCCTCCACTTT